Below, 24 T cell receptor beta chains from the same sample are listed, as sequenced in a study of blood T cell repertoires in COVID-19. The protocol was immunoSEQ multiplex PCR, while the TCRdb copy is restricted to in-frame clones and leaves out a portion. The data contain about 210,000 clones, about 80% of them seen just once; the ten biggest clones take up roughly 2.7%. Sequencing was performed on peripheral blood. These receptors were collected from a woman aged 40 to 50 with active or convalescent COVID-19.

The J gene is TRBJ1-5, the V gene TRBV12-5; tentative D call: TRBD1 (5 bases). The CDR3 is made up of 14 amino acids. Germline V lookup: CDR1 LGHNT, CDR2 FRNRAP. Trimming removed 10 bases at V and 3 bases at J, with 16 bases between. Here the CDR3 DNA reads TGTGCTATATCTCCGGGGGATCCCAATCAGCCCCAGCATTTT. Amino acids: CAISPGDPNQPQHF.

This chain uses TRBV19 with TRBJ2-2, with D maybe TRBD1 (6 bases). The V end lost 7 bases, the J end lost 4 bases, and 13 bases lay between the germline ends. The CDR3 loop spans 14 amino acids. Germline assignment: CDR1 LNHDA and CDR2 SQIVND (reference sequence). The CDR3 region is CASTSRGLTGELFF. In DNA, the CDR3 is TGTGCCAGTACCTCCAGGGGTCTCACCGGGGAGCTGTTTTTT.

Concerning this clone: Other DNA sequences from this sample encode an identical CDR3 as well. The V and J genes are TRBV5-1 and TRBJ1-6; possible D gene TRBD1, 6 bases. CDR1 and CDR2 (germline): SGHRS, YFSETQ. The V end lost 2 bases, the J end lost 4 bases, and 7 bases lay between the germline ends. The CDR3 extends over 14 amino acids. The CDR3 DNA sequence: TGCGCCAGCAGCTTCGGACAGTATAATTCACCCCTCCACTTT. Residues: CASSFGQYNSPLHF.

V and J are TRBV14 and TRBJ2-7; weak D call: TRBD1 (5 bases). The CDR3 is 15 amino acids. Trimming cost V 0 bases and J 3 bases, with 12 bases left between them. The V gene's germline CDR1 is SGHDN and CDR2 FVKESK. The CDR3 protein is CASSQDPQGLYEQYF. CDR3 bases: TGTGCCAGCAGCCAAGACCCGCAGGGCCTCTACGAGCAGTACTTC.

This clone was seen a few times. CDR3 sequence: CAWTVTGYYGYTF. The DNA of the CDR3 is TGTGCCTGGACCGTGACTGGCTACTATGGCTACACCTTC. J is TRBJ1-2 and V is TRBV30, with D hard to call. Germline CDR1 is GTSNPN and CDR2 is SVGIG (reference sequence). There are 13 residues in the CDR3. V dropped 4 bases and J dropped 3 bases, with 12 bases sitting between them.

This rearrangement joins TRBV2 to TRBJ2-7; 12 nucleotides agree with TRBD2. The CDR3 covers 14 residues. The J segment lost 6 bases and the V segment lost 4 bases, leaving 4 bases of the junction unmatched. Germline V gives CDR1 SNHLY, CDR2 FYNNEI. The CDR3 DNA reads TGTGCCAGCAGTGTGTCTAGCGGGGGGGTCGAGCAGTACTTC. It specifies CASSVSSGGVEQYF.

V usage is TRBV28 and J usage is TRBJ1-1, with 7 nucleotides matching TRBD1. Germline trimming cut 7 bases from V and 3 bases from J; bases unmatched to any gene: 2. This CDR3 region has 12 residues. The germline gives CDR1 MDHEN, CDR2 SYDVKM. CDR3 nucleotides: TGTGCCAGCAAGGACAGGTACACTGAAGCTTTCTTT. As protein: CASKDRYTEAFF.

This clone was observed once. This chain links TRBV25-1 with TRBJ1-2, with D possibly matching TRBD1 (5 bases). Trimming removed 3 bases from V and 4 bases from J, with 6 bases in between. CDR3 length: 12 amino acids. Germline CDR1 and CDR2: MGHDK and SYGVNS. The CDR3 DNA follows: TGTGCCAGCAGTGACAGGGCCTATGGCTACACCTTC. Translating it yields CASSDRAYGYTF.

This clone has more than one count but fewer than ten. The chain recombines TRBV7-2 with TRBJ2-3; tentative D call: TRBD1 (5 bases). The V end was cut by 1 base, the J end by 5 bases, with 13 bases between. The CDR3 sequence is 15 residues long. Germline V gene sequence: CDR1 SGHTA, CDR2 FQGNSA. The CDR3 protein is CASSLELQGGDTQYF. The CDR3 bases are TGTGCCAGCAGCTTAGAACTTCAGGGCGGAGATACGCAGTATTTT.

The chain joins TRBV29-1 to TRBJ2-7, with 9 bases fitting TRBD1. The V and J ends lost 4 bases and 3 bases, in that order; junction bases with no gene match: 4. The length of the CDR3 is 13 residues. Germline assignment: CDR1 SQVTM and CDR2 ANQGSEA. The CDR3 protein is CSVAPDRGYEQYF. For the CDR3, the DNA is TGCAGCGTTGCCCCGGACAGGGGCTACGAGCAGTACTTC.

The chain employs TRBV19 and TRBJ1-5; possibly TRBD1 for D (6 bases). Germline V CDR1 and CDR2: LNHDA, SQIVND (reference sequence). This CDR3 is 15 amino acids long. The V gene lost 9 bases and the J gene lost 3 bases, with 18 bases spanning the gap. CDR3: CASSDQGRPNQPQHF. The CDR3 region has the DNA TGTGCCAGCAGCGACCAGGGGCGCCCCAATCAGCCCCAGCATTTT.

This CDR3 reads CASSFRDRGGGGTEAFF. CDR3 coding DNA: TGTGCCAGCAGCTTCCGGGACAGGGGAGGTGGAGGAACTGAAGCTTTCTTT. V gene TRBV5-4 combines with J gene TRBJ1-1; 10 bases align to TRBD1. Germline CDR1 is SGHNT and CDR2 is YYREEE (reference sequence). The V gene end was trimmed by 2 bases and the J gene end by 5 bases; junction bases not matched to a gene: 12. The CDR3 loop spans 17 amino acids.

This chain links TRBV11-2 with TRBJ1-2, with D uncertain. Trimming stripped 1 base from V and 4 bases from J, with 10 bases between. The CDR3 length is 14 residues. CDR1 is SGHAT and CDR2 is FQNNGV in the germline V gene. CDR3 sequence (DNA): TGTGCCAGCAGCTTAGTGGCGGGAACCTATGGCTACACCTTC. This encodes CASSLVAGTYGYTF. Complete variable domain (other parts from reference TRBV11-2 and TRBJ1-2): EAGVAQSPRYKIIEKRQSVAFWCNPISGHATLYWYQQILGQGPKLLIQFQNNGVVDDSQLPKDRFSAERLKGVDSTLKIQPAKLEDSAVYLCASSLVAGTYGYTFGSGTRLTVV.

The chain carries TRBV7-9 and TRBJ1-2; TRBD1 might be the D (5 bases). Germline V gives CDR1 SEHNR, CDR2 FQNEAQ (reference sequence). The CDR3 consists of 16 residues. V lost 5 bases to trimming and J lost 5 bases, with 21 bases between them. The DNA of the CDR3 is TGTGCCAGCAGCCCAACCACCTATACAGGAATGTATGGCTACACCTTC. This sequence encodes CASSPTTYTGMYGYTF. Full variable domain (missing parts from reference TRBV7-9 and TRBJ1-2): DTGVSQNPRHKITKRGQNVTFRCDPISEHNRLYWYRQTLGQGPEFLTYFQNEAQLEKSRLLSDRFSAERPKGSFSTLEIQRTEQGDSAMYLCASSPTTYTGMYGYTFGSGTRLTVV.

CDR3 sequence (DNA): TGTGCCTGGGACAGGACCACCCCCCACGAGCAGTACTTC. Translation: CAWDRTTPHEQYF. The rearrangement uses TRBV30 and TRBJ2-7, with D possibly being TRBD1 (6 bases). In germline, CDR1 is GTSNPN, CDR2 SVGIG (reference sequence). Trimming cost V 5 bases and J 5 bases, with 16 bases left between them. CDR3 size: 13 residues. The full variable domain, with the rest looked up from reference TRBV30 and TRBJ2-7, is SQTIHQWPATLVQPVGSPLSLECTVEGTSNPNLYWYRQAAGRGLQLLFYSVGIGQISSEVPQNLSASRPQDRQFILSSKKLLLSDSGFYLCAWDRTTPHEQYFGPGTRLTVT.

The genes are TRBV4-2 and TRBJ1-2; D possibly corresponds to TRBD1 (6 bases). The ends were cut back, 0 bases at V and 2 bases at J, with 13 bases in the middle. Germline V lookup: CDR1 LGHNA, CDR2 YNFKEQ. This CDR3 region has 16 residues. The chain's CDR3 is CASSQESTRGNYGYTF. The CDR3 DNA follows: TGTGCCAGCAGCCAAGAATCAACCAGGGGAAACTATGGCTACACCTTC.

This clone was detected once. This chain connects TRBV5-8 to TRBJ2-4; TRBD2 is a possible D gene (6 bases). Germline CDR1 reads SGHTS; CDR2 reads YDEGEE. The CDR3 is 15 residues long. Deletions cut 0 bases from V and 2 bases from J, with 9 bases between. DNA for the CDR3: TGTGCCAGCAGCTTGGGTGGAGGGTCCAAAAACATTCAGTACTTC. Translated: CASSLGGGSKNIQYF.

The chain carries TRBV12-3 or TRBV12-4 and TRBJ1-5, with D possibly TRBD1 on 5 matching bases. The CDR3 totals 13 residues. Trimming took off 5 bases at V and 6 bases at J, with 11 bases between the two ends. CDR3 sequence: CASSLGGTQPQHF. The CDR3 DNA follows: TGTGCCAGCAGTCTCGGGGGGACTCAGCCCCAGCATTTT.

The chain has TRBV20-1 and TRBJ1-5, with no clear D. CDR3 length: 13 residues. V was pared by 6 bases and J by 6 bases, with 15 bases between. CDR1 DFQATT and CDR2 SNEGSKA come from the germline V gene (reference sequence). CDR3 protein: CSASAGAGQPQHF. The CDR3 DNA is TGCAGTGCCAGTGCGGGCGCGGGTCAGCCCCAGCATTTT.

The CDR3 region is CASSFTGVEKLFF. The CDR3 DNA sequence: TGTGCCAGCAGTTTCACAGGGGTAGAAAAACTGTTTTTT. This chain links TRBV6-5 with TRBJ1-4, with 7 bases fitting TRBD1. V shed 4 bases and J 8 bases; nucleotides not matched to a gene: 4. CDR3 size: 13 residues. Germline V gives CDR1 MNHEY, CDR2 SVGAGI.

This clone was seen a handful of times. The chain carries TRBV2 and TRBJ2-3, with D possibly called TRBD1 or TRBD2 (5 bases each). The CDR3 length is 15 residues. Trimming took 5 bases from V and 0 from J, leaving 12 bases between them. Per the germline V gene, CDR1 is SNHLY and CDR2 is FYNNEI. In DNA form, the CDR3 reads TGTGCCAGCAGTAAAGGGACGGGAAGCACAGATACGCAGTATTTT. Protein product: CASSKGTGSTDTQYF.

The V gene is TRBV14, the J gene TRBJ1-6; possibly TRBD1 for D (5 bases). The germline V and J ends were trimmed by 4 bases and 9 bases, with 13 bases remaining between them. Germline CDR1 and CDR2: SGHDN and FVKESK. The CDR3 loop spans 14 amino acids. The CDR3 here is CASSLSGIISPLHF. The CDR3 DNA is TGTGCCAGCAGCCTCTCAGGGATAATTTCACCCCTCCACTTT.

This rearrangement joins TRBV5-6 to TRBJ1-2, with D possibly matching TRBD1 (6 bases). This CDR3 spans 15 amino acids. V shed 5 bases and J shed 4 bases, with 18 bases lying between them. Germline V CDR1 and CDR2: SGHDT, YYEEEE. The CDR3 region is CASSPSGESGYGYTF. The CDR3 nucleotides are TGTGCCAGCAGTCCCTCAGGGGAATCGGGCTATGGCTACACCTTC.

CDR3 in amino acids: CASSSPGQGLNGYTF. Written as DNA, the CDR3 is TGTGCCAGCAGTTCCCCGGGACAGGGACTGAATGGCTACACCTTC. This chain links TRBV28 with TRBJ1-2, with TRBD1 identical over 9 bases. This CDR3 has 15 residues. With V trimmed by 4 bases and J by 6 bases, 9 bases remained unmatched. CDR1 is MDHEN, CDR2 SYDVKM, per germline.